This T cell receptor beta chain emerged from a study of T cell responses to AZD1222 COVID-19 vaccine. Study information: Analysis merged second doses at about 4 or about 12 weeks. Study conclusions and caveats: Donors in the cohort were predominantly white British and more often female, and clonal diversity was possibly underestimated. Only 5 or 6 individuals given AZD1222 were seropositive at baseline.

V was shortened by 3 bases and J by 4 bases, with 6 bases between the two germline ends. Germline V gives CDR1 SGHTA, CDR2 FQGNSA. This CDR3 comprises 12 residues. Concerning this clone itself: What it recognizes is unknown.

Clones were read by immunoSEQ multiplex PCR, and TCRdb kept only the in-frame ones, dropping some. In the table there are 75,000 to 95,000 clones, around 84% of which are singletons. The source is an adult in good health. This chain uses TRBV7-2 with TRBJ1-2, with D maybe TRBD1 (5 bases). Sequenced here: peripheral blood, sampled on day 0 of AZD1222 vaccination. DNA of the CDR3: TGTGCCAGCAGCTTGGGGGGCTATGGCTACACCTTC. It encodes CASSLGGYGYTF.